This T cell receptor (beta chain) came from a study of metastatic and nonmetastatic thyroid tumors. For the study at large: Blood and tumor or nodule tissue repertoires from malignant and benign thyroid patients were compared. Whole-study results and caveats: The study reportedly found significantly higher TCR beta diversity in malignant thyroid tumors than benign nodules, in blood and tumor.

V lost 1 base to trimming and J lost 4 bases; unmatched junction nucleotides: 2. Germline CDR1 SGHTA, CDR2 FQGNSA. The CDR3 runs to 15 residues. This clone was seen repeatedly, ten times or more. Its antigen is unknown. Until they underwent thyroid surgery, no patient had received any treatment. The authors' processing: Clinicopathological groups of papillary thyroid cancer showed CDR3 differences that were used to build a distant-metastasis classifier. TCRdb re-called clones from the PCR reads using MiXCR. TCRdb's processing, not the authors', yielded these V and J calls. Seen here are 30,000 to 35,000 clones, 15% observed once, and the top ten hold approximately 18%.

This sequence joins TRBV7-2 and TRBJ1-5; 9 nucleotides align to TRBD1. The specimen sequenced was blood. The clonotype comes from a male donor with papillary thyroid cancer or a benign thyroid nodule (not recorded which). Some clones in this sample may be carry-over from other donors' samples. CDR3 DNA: TGTGCCAGCAGCTTAGGTGGGACAGGGAATCAGCCCCAGCATTTT. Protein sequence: CASSLGGTGNQPQHF.